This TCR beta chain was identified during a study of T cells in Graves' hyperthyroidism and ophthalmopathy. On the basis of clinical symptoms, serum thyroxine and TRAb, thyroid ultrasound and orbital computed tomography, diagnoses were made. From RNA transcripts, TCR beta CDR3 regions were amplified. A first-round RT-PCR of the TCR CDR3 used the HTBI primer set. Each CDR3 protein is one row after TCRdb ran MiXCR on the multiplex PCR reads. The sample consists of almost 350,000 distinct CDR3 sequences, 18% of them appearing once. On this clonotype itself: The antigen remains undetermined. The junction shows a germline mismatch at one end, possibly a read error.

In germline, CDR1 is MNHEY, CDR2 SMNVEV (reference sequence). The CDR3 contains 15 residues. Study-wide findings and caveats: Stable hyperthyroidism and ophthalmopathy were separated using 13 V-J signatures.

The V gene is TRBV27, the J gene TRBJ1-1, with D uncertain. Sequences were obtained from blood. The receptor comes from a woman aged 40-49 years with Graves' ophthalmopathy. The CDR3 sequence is CASSLSITRNAEAFF. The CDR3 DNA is TGTGCCAGCAGTTTATCGATCACGAGGAACGCTGAAGCTTTCTTT.